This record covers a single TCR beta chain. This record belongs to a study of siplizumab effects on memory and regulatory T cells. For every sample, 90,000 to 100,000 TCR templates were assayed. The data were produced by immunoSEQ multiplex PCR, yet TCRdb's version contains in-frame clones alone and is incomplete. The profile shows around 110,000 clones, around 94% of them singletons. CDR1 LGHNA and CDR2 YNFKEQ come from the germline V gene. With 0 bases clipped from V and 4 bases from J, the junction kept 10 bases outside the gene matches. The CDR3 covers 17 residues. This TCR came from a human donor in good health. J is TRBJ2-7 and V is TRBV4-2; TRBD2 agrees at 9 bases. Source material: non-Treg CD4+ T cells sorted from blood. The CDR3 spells CASSQELAGGLSYEQYF. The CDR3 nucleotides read TGTGCCAGCAGCCAAGAACTAGCGGGCGGTCTTAGTTACGAGCAGTACTTC.